The sequence of this T cell receptor beta chain was determined in a study of CD8 T cells in ankylosing spondylitis. Quantitative barcoded 5'-RACE was used to prepare TCR beta libraries. TCRdb reprocessed the 5' RACE reads via MiXCR and lists one record per CDR3 protein. The profile covers 390,000 or so distinct CDR3 sequences, with more than 20% appearing a single time and roughly a sixth taken by the ten largest. Broader study findings: What appeared characteristic of ankylosing spondylitis blood was a TCR beta motif of eight highly homologous variants. Significant enrichment of disease-linked clones was reportedly seen in matched ankylosing spondylitis synovial fluid. Reactive arthritis synovial fluid and blood were previously reported to contain some motif variants.

With respect to this clonotype: The target antigen is unknown.

The CDR3 is made up of 14 amino acids. Germline CDR1 is SGHRS and CDR2 is YFSETQ. Trimming took 3 bases from V and 2 from J; bases not matched to a gene: 4. V usage is TRBV5-1 and J usage is TRBJ2-7, with 8 bases matching TRBD1. The sequenced material came from blood, either unsorted or a sorted T cell fraction (not recorded which). The receptor was isolated from a male donor with ankylosing spondylitis. CDR3 coding DNA: TGCGCCAGCAGCTCAGGACAGGGAACCTACGAGCAGTACTTC. This gives the protein CASSSGQGTYEQYF.